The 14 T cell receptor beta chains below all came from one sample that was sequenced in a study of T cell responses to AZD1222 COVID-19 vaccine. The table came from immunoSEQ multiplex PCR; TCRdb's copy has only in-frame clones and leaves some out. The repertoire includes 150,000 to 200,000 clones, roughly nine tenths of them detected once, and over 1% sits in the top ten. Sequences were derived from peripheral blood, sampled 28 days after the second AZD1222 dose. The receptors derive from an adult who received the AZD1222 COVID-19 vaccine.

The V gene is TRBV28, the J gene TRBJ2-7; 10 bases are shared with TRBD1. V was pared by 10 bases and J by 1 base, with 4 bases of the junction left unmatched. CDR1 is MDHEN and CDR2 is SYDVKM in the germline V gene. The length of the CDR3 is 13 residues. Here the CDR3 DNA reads TGTGCCACGACAGGGGGCGCGTCCTACGAGCAGTACTTC. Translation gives CATTGGASYEQYF.

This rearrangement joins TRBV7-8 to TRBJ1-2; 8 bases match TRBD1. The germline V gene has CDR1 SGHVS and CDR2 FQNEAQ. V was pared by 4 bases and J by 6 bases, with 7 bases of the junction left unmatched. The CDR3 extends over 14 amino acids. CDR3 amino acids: CASSSTGTGDGYTF. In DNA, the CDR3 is TGTGCCAGCAGCTCGACCGGGACAGGTGATGGCTACACCTTC.

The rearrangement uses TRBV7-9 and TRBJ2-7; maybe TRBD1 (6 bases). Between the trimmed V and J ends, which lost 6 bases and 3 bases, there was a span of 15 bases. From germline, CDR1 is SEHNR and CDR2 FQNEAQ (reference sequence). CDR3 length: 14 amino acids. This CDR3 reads CASSASGQSYEQYF. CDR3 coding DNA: TGTGCCAGCAGTGCAAGTGGACAGAGCTACGAGCAGTACTTC. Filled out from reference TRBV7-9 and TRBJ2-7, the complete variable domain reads DTGVSQNPRHKITKRGQNVTFRCDPISEHNRLYWYRQTLGQGPEFLTYFQNEAQLEKSRLLSDRFSAERPKGSFSTLEIQRTEQGDSAMYLCASSASGQSYEQYFGPGTRLTVT.

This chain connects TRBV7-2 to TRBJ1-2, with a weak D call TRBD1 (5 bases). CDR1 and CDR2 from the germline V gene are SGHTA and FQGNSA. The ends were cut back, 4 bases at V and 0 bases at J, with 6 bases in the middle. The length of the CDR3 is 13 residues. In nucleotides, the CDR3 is TGTGCCAGCAGCTCGACAGCTAACTATGGCTACACCTTC. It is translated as CASSSTANYGYTF.

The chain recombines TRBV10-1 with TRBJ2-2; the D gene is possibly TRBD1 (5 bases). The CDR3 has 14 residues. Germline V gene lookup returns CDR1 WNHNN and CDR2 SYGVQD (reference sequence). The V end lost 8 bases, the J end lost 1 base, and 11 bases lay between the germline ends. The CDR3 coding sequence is TGCGCCAGCCAAGGCACAGGGAACACCGGGGAGCTGTTTTTT. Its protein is CASQGTGNTGELFF.

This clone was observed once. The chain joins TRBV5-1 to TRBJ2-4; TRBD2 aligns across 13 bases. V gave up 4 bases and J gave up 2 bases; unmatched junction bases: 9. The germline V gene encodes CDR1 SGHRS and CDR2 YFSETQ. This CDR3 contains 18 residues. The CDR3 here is CASSLQTSGRATKNIQYF. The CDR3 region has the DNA TGCGCCAGCAGCCTACAAACTAGCGGGAGGGCCACCAAAAACATTCAGTACTTC.

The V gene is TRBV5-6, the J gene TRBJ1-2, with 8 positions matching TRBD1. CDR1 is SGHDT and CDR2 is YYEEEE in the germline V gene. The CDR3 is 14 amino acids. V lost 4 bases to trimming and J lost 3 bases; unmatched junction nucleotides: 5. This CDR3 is CASSQTGVDYGYTF. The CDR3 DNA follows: TGTGCCAGCAGCCAGACAGGGGTCGACTATGGCTACACCTTC.

CDR3 loop: CASSPPGQETQYF. The CDR3 bases are TGTGCCAGCAGTCCCCCGGGCCAAGAGACCCAGTACTTC. This chain connects TRBV25-1 to TRBJ2-5; D is unresolved. The V end lost 5 bases, the J end lost 1 base, and 8 bases lay between the germline ends. Germline assignment: CDR1 MGHDK and CDR2 SYGVNS. CDR3 length equals 13 residues.

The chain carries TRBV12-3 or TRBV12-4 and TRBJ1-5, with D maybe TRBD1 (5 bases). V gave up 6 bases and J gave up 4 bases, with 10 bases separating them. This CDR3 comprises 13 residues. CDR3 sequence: CASRLTVNQPQHF. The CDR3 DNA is TGTGCCAGCAGACTGACAGTGAATCAGCCCCAGCATTTT.

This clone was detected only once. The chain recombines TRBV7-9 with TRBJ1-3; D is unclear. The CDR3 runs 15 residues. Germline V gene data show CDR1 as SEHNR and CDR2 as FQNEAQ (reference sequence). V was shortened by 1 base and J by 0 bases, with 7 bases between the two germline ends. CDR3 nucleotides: TGTGCCAGCAGCTTAGTTCTGGGCTCTGGAAACACCATATATTTT. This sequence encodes CASSLVLGSGNTIYF.

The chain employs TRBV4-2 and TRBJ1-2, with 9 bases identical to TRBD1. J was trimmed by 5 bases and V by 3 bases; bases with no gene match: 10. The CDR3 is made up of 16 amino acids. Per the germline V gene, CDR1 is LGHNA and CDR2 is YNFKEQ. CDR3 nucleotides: TGTGCCAGCAGCCAGGAATTGGGACAGGGAAGATATGGCTACACCTTC. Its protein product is CASSQELGQGRYGYTF.

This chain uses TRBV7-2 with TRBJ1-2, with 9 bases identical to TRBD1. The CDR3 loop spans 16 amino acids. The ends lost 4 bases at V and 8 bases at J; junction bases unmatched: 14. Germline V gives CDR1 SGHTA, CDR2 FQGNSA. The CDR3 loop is CASSSPGQGYYSGYTF. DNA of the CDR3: TGTGCCAGCAGCTCACCGGGACAGGGCTATTATAGCGGCTACACCTTC. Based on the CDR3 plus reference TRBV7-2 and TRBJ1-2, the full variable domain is GAGVSQSPSNKVTEKGKDVELRCDPISGHTALYWYRQSLGQGLEFLIYFQGNSAPDKSGLPSDRFSAERTGGSVSTLTIQRTQQEDSAVYLCASSSPGQGYYSGYTFGSGTRLTVV.

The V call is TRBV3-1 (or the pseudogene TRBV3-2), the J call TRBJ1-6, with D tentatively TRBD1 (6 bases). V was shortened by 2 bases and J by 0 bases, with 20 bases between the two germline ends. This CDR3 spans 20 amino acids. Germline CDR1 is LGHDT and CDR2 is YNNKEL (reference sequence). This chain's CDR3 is CASSQKSPRGGSSYNSPLHF. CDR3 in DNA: TGTGCCAGCAGCCAAAAGTCCCCAAGGGGGGGGAGCTCCTATAATTCACCCCTCCACTTT.

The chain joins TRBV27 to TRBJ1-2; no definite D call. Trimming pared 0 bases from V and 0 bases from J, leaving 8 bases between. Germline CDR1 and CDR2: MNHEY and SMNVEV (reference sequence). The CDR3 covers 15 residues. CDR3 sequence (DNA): TGTGCCAGCAGTTTATCATGGGCAGCTAACTATGGCTACACCTTC. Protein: CASSLSWAANYGYTF.